This entry concerns a single T cell receptor beta chain. This clone has a handful of counts. What antigen it recognizes has not been identified. There are no base qualities to consult, and no much larger clone falls within one base. The CDR3 regions of human TCRbeta chains were analyzed by immunosequencing. In the source study's methods: Repertoire TCRs were checked for matches against a reference library of SARS-CoV-2-specific TCRs that had been generated using the MIRA antigen-specificity platform. Breadth was defined as the fraction of unique TCRs that were SARS-CoV-2-associated. Depth was defined as the fraction of total T cells that were SARS-CoV-2-associated. Using the MIRA data, each spike-specific TCR was mapped to the spike region that the TCR reacts to and placed in a CD4 or CD8 class. Log10-transformed breadth and depth values were compared by one-way ANOVA with Sidak's multiple comparisons tests. Not all clones reach the TCRdb copy of this immuneACCESS table, which keeps in-frame sequences only. Checked studies attribute under half of the gap to unresolved V genes and leave the rest unexplained. V and J calls and clone size follow that table, whereas D and trimming were derived from the DNA. The table for this sample lists 130,000 or so clones; about nine tenths of them were counted only once. The ten largest clonotypes hold approximately 20% of the sample.

This sample was taken from a study of T cell responses to AZD1222 COVID-19 vaccine (dated by TCRdb to about 2021). With regard to the full study: AZD1222 recipients with second doses at about 4 weeks or about 12 weeks were pooled, because spike-specific TCR depth and breadth did not differ between schedules. TCR sequencing covered over 230 trial participants: 200 to 220 given two doses of AZD1222 and about 26 given two doses of MenACWY control vaccine. Trial participants were enrolled by age into subgroups of 18-55, 56-69 and 70-plus years, and roughly 150, 30 and 60 TCR-sequenced participants, respectively, were included in these subgroups. Overall study outcomes, separate from this receptor: No day 14 peak-response samples were available, so repertoires were characterized only after the peak T cell response. Participants were mostly white British, with more females than males. The authors suggested clonal diversity may have been underestimated. Reportedly, close to half of the unique spike-specific TCRs recognized epitopes lying outside the regions that are mutated in the B.1.351 and B.1.1.7 variants. The 56-69-year group was small, and its depth increase did not reach significance, likely because of low power. A significant rise in spike-specific TCR breadth and depth was observed after two AZD1222 doses relative to day 0 and relative to MenACWY recipients. Vaccine-associated CD4 TCRs spanned the whole spike protein, with dominant responses in regions 160-218 and 743-854. Only 5 to 7 AZD1222 recipients were SARS-CoV-2 seropositive at baseline, limiting conclusions about previously exposed vaccinees.

The germline V and J ends show losses of 3 bases and 4 bases respectively, and no gene match explains 2 bases of the junction. The CDR3 runs 15 amino acids, cysteine and phenylalanine included. Left in the record is the CDR3 DNA by itself, 45 bases read in frame from the first base. The germline V gene provides CDR1 MDHEN and CDR2 SYDVKM. The time point label of this sample denotes: baseline before first vaccination. The vaccinee samples were drawn from two UK trials, COV001 and COV002, one of which was a single-blind randomized controlled phase 2/3 trial testing AZD1222 (ChAdOx1 nCoV-19) in healthy adults. For TCRbeta chain sequencing, PBMC samples from trial participants were taken at day 0 and at day 28 after the second dose.

The sequences come from peripheral blood, collected on day 0 of AZD1222 vaccination. The chain is assembled from TRBV28 and TRBJ2-1; TRBD2 fits 11 bases in the junction. This sequence was found in an adult in good health. The DNA reads as follows: TGTGCCAGCAGTTTGACTAGCGGGATTTACAATGAGCAGTTCTTC. This translates into CASSLTSGIYNEQFF.